These T cell receptor beta chains were read from a single sample in a study of cytomegalovirus exposure and HLA in healthy donors. TCRdb's table, derived via immunoSEQ multiplex PCR, lists solely in-frame clones and lacks some. The sample contains roughly 230,000 clones, around 83% of which appear only once. The sample taken for sequencing was PBMCs. These receptors originate from a girl aged 2 to 10 in good health and CMV-seronegative. Each CDR3 is given with its conserved first and last residue. Rows give clone size only sometimes, using once, few, many, or a class for an expanded clone.

v_call,clone_size,j_call,cdr3_aa
TRBV29-1,.,TRBJ2-1,CSVAFGTKVYNEQFF
TRBV6-1,.,TRBJ2-7,CASSPTGLYEQYF
TRBV7-9,.,TRBJ2-7,CASSSKSTGDEQYF
TRBV7-2,few,TRBJ2-7,CASSPTGATFDYEQYF
TRBV4-1,.,TRBJ2-1,CASSQLYAGLDNEQFF
TRBV5-1,.,TRBJ2-2,CASSLVRTSGRRDTGELFF
TRBV4-1,.,TRBJ2-5,CASSLLAESQETQYF
TRBV27,once,TRBJ1-3,CASSRNSGNTIYF
TRBV6-5,.,TRBJ2-5,CASSFGTSLETQYF
TRBV5-8,.,TRBJ2-7,CASRGLAGIPSPSYEQYF
TRBV5-4,.,TRBJ2-7,CASSFGASGLYEQYF
TRBV6-1,.,TRBJ2-5,CASSVVYGQETQYF
TRBV7-9,.,TRBJ2-2,CASSSVTMTGMFGELFF
TRBV7-6,.,TRBJ2-1,CASSFVRGSSYNEQFF
TRBV11-2,.,TRBJ2-4,CASSPTDRRNIQYF
TRBV11-2,.,TRBJ2-1,CASSLGTSGRNEQFF
TRBV6-1,.,TRBJ2-3,CASTRLAAADTQYF
TRBV18,.,TRBJ2-5,CASSLRLAGTETQYF
TRBV4-2,.,TRBJ2-5,CASSQDGFSEGGGQETQYF
TRBV4-1,few,TRBJ1-6,CASTQMDRTGGKILHF
TRBV29-1,once,TRBJ2-2,CSVSLLAGGINTGELFF
TRBV18,.,TRBJ2-7,CASSLQGPVGSSYEQYF
TRBV29-1,.,TRBJ2-5,CSVVGGAQETQYF
TRBV5-6,.,TRBJ2-3,CASSLGLAGGPWDTQYF
TRBV5-1,.,TRBJ2-2,CASSSTGTSETGELFF
TRBV5-6,.,TRBJ2-3,CAGSFVLRTDTQYF
TRBV15,.,TRBJ1-4,CATSTRTGTNEKLFF
TRBV4-1,.,TRBJ2-1,CASSPYTGEQFF
TRBV11-2,.,TRBJ1-2,CASSTGIVGYTF
TRBV5-4,once,TRBJ1-1,CASRVSGGTEAFF
TRBV6-1,.,TRBJ2-7,CASSDSLALTYEQYF
TRBV19,.,TRBJ2-7,CASSIKSLAEQYF
TRBV15,.,TRBJ1-3,CATSRAQVGNTIYF
TRBV27,.,TRBJ1-2,CASSLEGATPYGYTF
TRBV6-1,few,TRBJ1-2,CASSETESYGYTF
TRBV29-1,.,TRBJ2-7,CSVDTPVHEQYF
TRBV5-8,.,TRBJ2-1,CATSPTSGRFYNEQFF
TRBV6-6,.,TRBJ1-1,CASSRTQGETEAFF
TRBV30,.,TRBJ1-2,CAWSESQRTGPNYGYTF
TRBV7-7,few,TRBJ2-2,CAIGQEITGELFF
TRBV5-1,.,TRBJ2-5,CASSFGTRQETQYF
TRBV2,.,TRBJ2-3,CASSVRGGYMISTDTQYF
TRBV28,.,TRBJ2-7,CASSSLAGGFSEQYF
TRBV4-2,.,TRBJ1-5,CASSRPGTNQPQHF
TRBV18,.,TRBJ1-2,CASSPGGQWGNYGYTF
TRBV4-1,.,TRBJ1-1,CASSQRQTLNTEAFF
TRBV10-1,.,TRBJ2-1,CASSESPGTSGRDNEQFF
TRBV11-2,few,TRBJ1-3,CASSPQPSQAYF
TRBV15,.,TRBJ1-2,CATGTVSNYGYTF
TRBV11-3,.,TRBJ2-7,CASSFTSGSGNEQYF
TRBV4-1,few,TRBJ1-2,CASSQAQGGGYTF
TRBV2,.,TRBJ2-5,CASSGLAQYF
TRBV6-1,.,TRBJ2-7,CASSAVLGPYEQYF
TRBV6-6,.,TRBJ2-7,CASSPGHFSYEQYF